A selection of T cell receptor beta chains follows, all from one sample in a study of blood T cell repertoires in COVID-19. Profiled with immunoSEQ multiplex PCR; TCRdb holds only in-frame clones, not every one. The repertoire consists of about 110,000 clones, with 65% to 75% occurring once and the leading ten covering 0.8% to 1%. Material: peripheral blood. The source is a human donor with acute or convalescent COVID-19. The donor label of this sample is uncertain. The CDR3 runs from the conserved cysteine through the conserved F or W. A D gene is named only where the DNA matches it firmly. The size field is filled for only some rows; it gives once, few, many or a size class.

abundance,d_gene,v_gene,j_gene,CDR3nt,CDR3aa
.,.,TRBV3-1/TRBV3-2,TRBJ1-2,TGTGCCAGCAGCCAAGCAGGTAACAACTATGGCTACACCTTC,CASSQAGNNYGYTF
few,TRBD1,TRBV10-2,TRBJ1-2,TGCGCCAGCAGTGAACCAGGGGGCGGCTATGGCTACACCTTC,CASSEPGGGYGYTF
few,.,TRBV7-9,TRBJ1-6,TGTGCCAGCAGCGCCCAGGGGTCCTATAATTCACCCCTCCACTTT,CASSAQGSYNSPLHF
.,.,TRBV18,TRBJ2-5,TGTGCCAGCTCATCAGGACAGCAAGAGACCCAGTACTTC,CASSSGQQETQYF
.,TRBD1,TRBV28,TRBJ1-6,TGTGCCAGCAGTTCGCCTACCCAACAGGGGCCGAGGGGACCCCTCCACTTT,CASSSPTQQGPRGPLHF
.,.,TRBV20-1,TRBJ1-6,TGCAGTGCTAGTTCTAGCCGAGGTGTTGCACCCCTCCACTTT,CSASSSRGVAPLHF
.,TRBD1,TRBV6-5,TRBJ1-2,TGTGCCAGCAAGACAGGGGGTGATGGCTACACCTTC,CASKTGGDGYTF
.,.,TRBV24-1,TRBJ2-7,TGTGCCACCAGTGACCCGGGCGGGGAGCAGTACTTC,CATSDPGGEQYF
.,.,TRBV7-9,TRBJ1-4,TGTGCCAGCAGCCCCGTAGCGTCCGGAAGTGAAAAACTGTTTTTT,CASSPVASGSEKLFF
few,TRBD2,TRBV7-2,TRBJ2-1,TGTGCCAGCAGCTTAGTTGTGGGCGGGGGGTACTACAATGAGCAGTTCTTC,CASSLVVGGGYYNEQFF
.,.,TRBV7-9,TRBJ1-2,TGTGCCAGCAGCTTAGGGCAGGGCCAGTTTCCTGGCTACACCTTC,CASSLGQGQFPGYTF
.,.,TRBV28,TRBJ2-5,TGTGCCAGCAGTACCCGGGGAGGTCAAGAGACCCAGTACTTC,CASSTRGGQETQYF
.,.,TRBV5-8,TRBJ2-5,TGTGCCAGCAGCTTGGCCGGACAGAGGAAAGAGACCCAGTACTTC,CASSLAGQRKETQYF
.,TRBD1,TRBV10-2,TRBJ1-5,TGCGCCAGCAAAGAGACAGGGGGCAATCAGCCCCAGCATTTT,CASKETGGNQPQHF
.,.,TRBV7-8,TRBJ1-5,TGTGCCAGCAGCTCCCATACAGGGAATCAGCCCCAGCATTTT,CASSSHTGNQPQHF
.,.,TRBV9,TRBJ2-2,TGTGCCAGCAGCGTATTCCTCACAGGGACCGGGGAGCTGTTTTTT,CASSVFLTGTGELFF
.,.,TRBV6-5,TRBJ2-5,TGTGCCAGCAGTTACACCTGGACAGCCGATGGTACCCAGTACTTC,CASSYTWTADGTQYF
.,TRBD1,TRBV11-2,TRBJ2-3,TGTGCCAGCAGAAGGACAGGGGATCGGGATACGCAGTATTTT,CASRRTGDRDTQYF
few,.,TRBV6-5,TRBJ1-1,TGTGCCAGCAGTTATTCAGGGTTAGGGGTAGTAGCTTTCTTT,CASSYSGLGVVAFF